This T cell receptor beta chain appears in the sequencing data of a study of T cells after yellow fever vaccination. Looking at the study overall: With SMART-Seq v4 Ultra Low Input, the fractions containing low cell numbers were prepared.

Overall study findings and caveats: The secondary response was weaker but peaked faster, day 5 versus 15. Clonotypes appearing in both CD4 and CD8 compartments existed, and their share was small.

The V gene lost 6 bases and the J gene lost 3 bases, with 11 bases spanning the gap. The CDR3 runs 13 residues. This clonotype was observed a few times. Its specificity is unknown. Template-switching 5'RACE yielded the TCR cDNA; a universal primer site and UMIs were added in the process. MiXCR, run by TCRdb on the 5' RACE reads, gives a single entry per CDR3 protein. Here the sample spans around 310,000 distinct CDR3 sequences, 3% to 4.5% being singletons. V and J are TRBV12-3 or TRBV12-4 and TRBJ2-5; TRBD1 is a possible D gene (5 bases). The sample was PBMCs, taken 5 days after the yellow fever booster vaccination. The sequence derives from a man between 18 and 35 years old who received the YFV17D yellow fever vaccine. CDR3 region: CASSPGWEETQYF. Written as DNA, the CDR3 is TGTGCCAGCAGCCCAGGGTGGGAAGAGACCCAGTACTTC.